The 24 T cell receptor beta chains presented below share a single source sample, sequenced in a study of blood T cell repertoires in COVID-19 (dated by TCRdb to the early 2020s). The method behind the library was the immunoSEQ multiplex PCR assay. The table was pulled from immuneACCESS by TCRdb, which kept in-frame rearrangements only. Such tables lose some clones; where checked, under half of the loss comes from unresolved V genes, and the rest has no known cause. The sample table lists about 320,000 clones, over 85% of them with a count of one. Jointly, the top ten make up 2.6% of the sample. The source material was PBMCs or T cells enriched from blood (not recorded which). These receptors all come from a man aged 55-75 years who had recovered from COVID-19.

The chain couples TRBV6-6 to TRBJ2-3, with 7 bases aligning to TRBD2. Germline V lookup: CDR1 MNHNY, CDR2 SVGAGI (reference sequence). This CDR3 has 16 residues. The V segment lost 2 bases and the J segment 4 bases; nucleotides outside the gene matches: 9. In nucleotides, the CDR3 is TGTGCCAGCAGTTACGGTTTAGGACTAGACCCAGATACGCAGTATTTT. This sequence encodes CASSYGLGLDPDTQYF.

The CDR3 loop reads CASSFVGAYEQYF. The DNA of the CDR3 is TGTGCCAGCAGCTTTGTAGGGGCCTACGAGCAGTACTTC. The chain has TRBV11-2 and TRBJ2-7, with D maybe TRBD1 (5 bases). In germline, CDR1 is SGHAT, CDR2 FQNNGV. This CDR3 comprises 13 residues. Trimming took 3 bases from V and 2 from J, leaving 8 bases between them.

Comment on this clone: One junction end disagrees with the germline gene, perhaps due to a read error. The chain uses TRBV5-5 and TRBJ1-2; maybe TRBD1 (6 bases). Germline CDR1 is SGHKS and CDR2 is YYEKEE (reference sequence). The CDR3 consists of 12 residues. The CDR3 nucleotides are TGTGCCAGCAGTTTGGACAGCTATGGCTACACCTTC. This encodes CASSLDSYGYTF.

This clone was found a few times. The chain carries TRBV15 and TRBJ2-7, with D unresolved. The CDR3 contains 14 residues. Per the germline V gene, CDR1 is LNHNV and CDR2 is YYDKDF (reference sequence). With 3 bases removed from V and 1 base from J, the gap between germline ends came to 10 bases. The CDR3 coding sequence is TGTGCCACCAGCAGGCCAGAGGATTCCTACGAGCAGTACTTC. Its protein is CATSRPEDSYEQYF.

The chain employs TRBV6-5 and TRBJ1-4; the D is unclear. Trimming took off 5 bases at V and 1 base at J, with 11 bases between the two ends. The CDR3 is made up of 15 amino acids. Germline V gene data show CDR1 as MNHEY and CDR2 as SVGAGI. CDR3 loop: CASSRTQRTNEKLFF. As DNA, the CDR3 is TGTGCCAGCAGTCGTACACAAAGAACTAATGAAAAACTGTTTTTT.

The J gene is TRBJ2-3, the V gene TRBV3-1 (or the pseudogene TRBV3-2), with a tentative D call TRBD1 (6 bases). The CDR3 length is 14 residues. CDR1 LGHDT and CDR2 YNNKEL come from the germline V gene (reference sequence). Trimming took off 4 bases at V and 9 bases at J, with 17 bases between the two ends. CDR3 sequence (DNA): TGTGCCAGCAGCCCCAGGACAGTTGATCGCACGCAGTATTTT. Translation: CASSPRTVDRTQYF.

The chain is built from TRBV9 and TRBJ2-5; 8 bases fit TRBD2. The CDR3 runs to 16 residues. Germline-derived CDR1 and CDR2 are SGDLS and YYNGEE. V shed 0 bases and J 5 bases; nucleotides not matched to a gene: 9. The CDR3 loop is CASSVDPGGPLETQYF. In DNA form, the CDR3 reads TGTGCCAGCAGCGTAGATCCGGGAGGGCCTTTGGAGACCCAGTACTTC.

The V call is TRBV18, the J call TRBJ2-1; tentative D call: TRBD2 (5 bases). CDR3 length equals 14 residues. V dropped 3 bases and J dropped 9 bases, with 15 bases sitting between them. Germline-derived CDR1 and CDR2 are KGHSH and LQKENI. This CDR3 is CASSPRSGRAEQFF. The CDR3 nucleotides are TGTGCCAGCTCACCGAGAAGCGGTCGGGCTGAGCAGTTCTTC. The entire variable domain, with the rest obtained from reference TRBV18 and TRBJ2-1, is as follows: NAGVMQNPRHLVRRRGQEARLRCSPMKGHSHVYWYRQLPEEGLKFMVYLQKENIIDESGMPKERFSAEFPKEGPSILRIQQVVRGDSAAYFCASSPRSGRAEQFFGPGTRLTVL.

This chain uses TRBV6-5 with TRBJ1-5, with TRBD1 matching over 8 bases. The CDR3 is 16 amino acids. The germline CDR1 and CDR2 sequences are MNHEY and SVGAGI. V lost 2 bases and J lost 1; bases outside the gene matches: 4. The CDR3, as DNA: TGTGCCAGCAGTTACGCAGGACAGGGCAGCAATCAGCCCCAGCATTTT. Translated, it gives CASSYAGQGSNQPQHF.

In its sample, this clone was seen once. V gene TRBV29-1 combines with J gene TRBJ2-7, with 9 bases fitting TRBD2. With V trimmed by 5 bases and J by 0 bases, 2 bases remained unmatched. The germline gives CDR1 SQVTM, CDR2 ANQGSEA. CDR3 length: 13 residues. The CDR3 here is CSVRGGGSYEQYF. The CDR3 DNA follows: TGCAGCGTTCGCGGGGGGGGCTCCTACGAGCAGTACTTC.

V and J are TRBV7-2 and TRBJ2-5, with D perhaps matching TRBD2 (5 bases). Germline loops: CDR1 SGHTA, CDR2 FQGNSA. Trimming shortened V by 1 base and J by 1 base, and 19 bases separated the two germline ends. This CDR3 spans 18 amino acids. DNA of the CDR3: TGTGCCAGCAGCTTAGAGCCTGGGTGGGGAGCCACCCAAGAGACCCAGTACTTC. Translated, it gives CASSLEPGWGATQETQYF.

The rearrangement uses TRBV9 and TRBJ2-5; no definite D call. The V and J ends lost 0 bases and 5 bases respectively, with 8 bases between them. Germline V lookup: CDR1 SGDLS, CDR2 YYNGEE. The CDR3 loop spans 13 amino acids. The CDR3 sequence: CASSVDQRETQYF. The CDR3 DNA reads TGTGCCAGCAGCGTAGACCAACGGGAGACCCAGTACTTC.

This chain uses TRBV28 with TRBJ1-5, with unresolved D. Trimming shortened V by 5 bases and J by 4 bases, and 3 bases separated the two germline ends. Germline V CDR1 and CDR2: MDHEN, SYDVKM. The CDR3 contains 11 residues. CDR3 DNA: TGTGCCAGCAGTCTAAATCAGCCCCAGCATTTT. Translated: CASSLNQPQHF. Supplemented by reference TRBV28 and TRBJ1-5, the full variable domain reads DVKVTQSSRYLVKRTGEKVFLECVQDMDHENMFWYRQDPGLGLRLIYFSYDVKMKEKGDIPEGYSVSREKKERFSLILESASTNQTSMYLCASSLNQPQHFGDGTRLSIL.

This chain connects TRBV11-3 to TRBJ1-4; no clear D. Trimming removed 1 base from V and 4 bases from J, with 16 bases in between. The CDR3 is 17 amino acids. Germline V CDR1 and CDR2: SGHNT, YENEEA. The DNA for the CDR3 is TGTGCCAGCAGCTTAGGTTTGCGGGCAGCCAATAATGAAAAACTGTTTTTT. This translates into CASSLGLRAANNEKLFF.

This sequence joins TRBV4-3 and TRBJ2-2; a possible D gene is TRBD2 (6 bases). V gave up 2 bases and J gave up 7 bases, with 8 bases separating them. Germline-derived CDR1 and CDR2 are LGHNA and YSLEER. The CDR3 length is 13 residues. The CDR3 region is CASSQRLDGELFF. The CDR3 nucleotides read TGCGCCAGCAGCCAAAGACTAGACGGGGAGCTGTTTTTT.

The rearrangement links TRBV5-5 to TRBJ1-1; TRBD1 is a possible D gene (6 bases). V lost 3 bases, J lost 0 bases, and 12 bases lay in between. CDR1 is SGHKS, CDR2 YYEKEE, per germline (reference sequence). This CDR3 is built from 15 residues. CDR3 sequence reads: CASSYAGAVNTEAFF. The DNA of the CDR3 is TGTGCCAGCAGCTACGCAGGGGCGGTGAACACTGAAGCTTTCTTT.

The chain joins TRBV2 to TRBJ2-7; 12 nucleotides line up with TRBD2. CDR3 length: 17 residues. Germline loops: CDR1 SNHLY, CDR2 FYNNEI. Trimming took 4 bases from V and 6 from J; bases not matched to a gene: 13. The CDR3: CASSGSSGGAVWFEQYF. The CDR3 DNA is TGTGCCAGCAGTGGGTCTAGCGGGGGGGCGGTTTGGTTCGAGCAGTACTTC.

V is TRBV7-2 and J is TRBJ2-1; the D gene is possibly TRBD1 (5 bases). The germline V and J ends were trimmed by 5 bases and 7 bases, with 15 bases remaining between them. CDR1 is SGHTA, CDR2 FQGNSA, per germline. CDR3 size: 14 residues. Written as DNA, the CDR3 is TGTGCCAGCAGCCCCGTTTCAGGGATGAATGAGCAGTTCTTC. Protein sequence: CASSPVSGMNEQFF.

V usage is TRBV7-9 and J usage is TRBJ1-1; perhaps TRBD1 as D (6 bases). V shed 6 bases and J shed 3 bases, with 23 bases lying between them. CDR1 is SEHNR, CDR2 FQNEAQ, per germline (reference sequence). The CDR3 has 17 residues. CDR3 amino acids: CASRPSPGAGADTEAFF. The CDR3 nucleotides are TGTGCCAGCAGACCCAGCCCCGGAGCAGGGGCCGACACTGAAGCTTTCTTT.

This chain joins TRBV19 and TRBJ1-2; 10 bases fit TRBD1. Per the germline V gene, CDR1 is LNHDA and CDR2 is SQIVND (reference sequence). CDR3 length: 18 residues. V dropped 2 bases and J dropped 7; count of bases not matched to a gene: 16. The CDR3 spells CASSILGQGTRSYSGYTF. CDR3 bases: TGTGCCAGTAGTATATTGGGACAGGGGACCCGGAGCTATTCTGGCTACACCTTC.

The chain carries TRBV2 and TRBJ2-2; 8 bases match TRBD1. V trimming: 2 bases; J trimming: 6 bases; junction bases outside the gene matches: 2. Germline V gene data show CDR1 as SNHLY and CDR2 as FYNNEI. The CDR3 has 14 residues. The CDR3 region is CASSEQGAAGELFF. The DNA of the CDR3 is TGTGCCAGCAGTGAACAGGGGGCGGCCGGGGAGCTGTTTTTT.

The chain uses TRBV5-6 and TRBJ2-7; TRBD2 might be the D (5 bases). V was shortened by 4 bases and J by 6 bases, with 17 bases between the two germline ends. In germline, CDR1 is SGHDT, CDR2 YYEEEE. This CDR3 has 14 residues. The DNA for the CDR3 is TGTGCCAGCAGCCCCGTCGGGGTGCATGGCGAGCAGTACTTC. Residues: CASSPVGVHGEQYF.

CDR3 nucleotide sequence: TGTGCCAGCAGAATACAGGGGGCGGAGGGCTACACCTTC. Translated: CASRIQGAEGYTF. This chain connects TRBV13 to TRBJ1-2, with 9 bases matching TRBD1. The junction had 7 bases not matched to a gene; V was cut back by 6 bases and J by 8 bases. The CDR3 loop spans 13 amino acids. CDR1 and CDR2 (germline): PRHDT, FYEKMQ (reference sequence). Full variable domain (remainder filled in from reference TRBV13 and TRBJ1-2): AAGVIQSPRHLIKEKRETATLKCYPIPRHDTVYWYQQGPGQDPQFLISFYEKMQSDKGSIPDRFSAQQFSDYHSELNMSSLELGDSALYFCASRIQGAEGYTFGSGTRLTVV.

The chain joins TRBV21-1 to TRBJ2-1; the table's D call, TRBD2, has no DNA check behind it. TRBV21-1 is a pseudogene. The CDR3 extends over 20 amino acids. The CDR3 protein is CASSKTRGGAGTSANNEQFF. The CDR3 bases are TGTGCCAGCAGCAAAACCAGGGGAGGGGCCGGGACTAGCGCGAACAATGAGCAGTTCTTC.